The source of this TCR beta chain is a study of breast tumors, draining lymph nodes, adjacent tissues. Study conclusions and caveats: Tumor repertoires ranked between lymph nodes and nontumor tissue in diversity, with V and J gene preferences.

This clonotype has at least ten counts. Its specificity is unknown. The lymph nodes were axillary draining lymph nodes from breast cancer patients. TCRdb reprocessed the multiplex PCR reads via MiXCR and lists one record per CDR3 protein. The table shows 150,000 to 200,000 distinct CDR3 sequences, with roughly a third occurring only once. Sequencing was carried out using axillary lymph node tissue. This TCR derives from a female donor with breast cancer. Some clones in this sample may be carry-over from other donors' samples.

Written as DNA, the CDR3 is TGTGCCAGCAGCCAAGTTCGCGGCAGTTATCAGCCCCAGCATTTT. The encoded protein is CASSQVRGSYQPQHF. The rearrangement joins TRBV4-2 to TRBJ1-5; D call uncertain. V lost 1 base, J lost 5 bases, and 12 bases lay in between. The CDR3 sequence is 15 residues long. The germline V gene has CDR1 LGHNA and CDR2 YNFKEQ.